The 10 T cell receptor beta chains in this list originate from one sample, sequenced in a study of Ad26.COV2.S vaccination and SARS-CoV-2 variants (dated by TCRdb to the early 2020s). Library creation used the immunoSEQ multiplex PCR assay. In TCRdb, the immuneACCESS table is reduced to in-frame sequences with V and J assigned. These tables do not hold every clone; where another copy was compared, an unresolved V gene accounts for under half, and the others remain unexplained. The table for this sample lists fewer than 400,000 clones; 86% of them were counted only once. Clones ranked in the top ten supply roughly 1.9% of the sample. This sample's treatment or condition label indicates: around 19 received Ad26.COV2.S at low or high dose, single or two shots; about five received placebo; per-sample allocation not given. For vaccine and placebo recipients, repertoires were sequenced using samples collected on day 63 after the first injection.

Sequences were derived from peripheral blood, sampled in a trial of Ad26.COV2.S vaccine versus placebo. The receptors were sampled from a person aged 18-60 years who received the Ad26.COV2.S COVID-19 vaccine or a placebo.

The chain joins TRBV7-2 to TRBJ2-1, with D possibly being TRBD1 (5 bases). CDR3 length: 15 residues. V shed 3 bases and J shed 3 bases, with 12 bases lying between them. Germline V gives CDR1 SGHTA, CDR2 FQGNSA. CDR3 loop: CASSFRTPVYNEQFF. The CDR3 DNA reads as TGTGCCAGCAGCTTCAGGACACCCGTCTACAATGAGCAGTTCTTC.

V and J are TRBV5-1 and TRBJ2-1; 7 bases agree with TRBD1. V shed 4 bases and J 3 bases; nucleotides not matched to a gene: 4. Germline V gives CDR1 SGHRS, CDR2 YFSETQ. This CDR3 has 14 residues. CDR3 amino acids: CASSENRGYNEQFF. DNA for the CDR3: TGCGCCAGCAGCGAGAACAGGGGCTACAATGAGCAGTTCTTC. Looking up the rest from reference TRBV5-1 and TRBJ2-1 gives the full variable domain: KAGVTQTPRYLIKTRGQQVTLSCSPISGHRSVSWYQQTPGQGLQFLFEYFSETQRNKGNFPGRFSGRQFSNSRSEMNVSTLELGDSALYLCASSENRGYNEQFFGPGTRLTVL.

The chain couples TRBV6-2 or TRBV6-3 to TRBJ2-2; 7 nucleotides align to TRBD2. The CDR3 totals 14 residues. Trimming at V came to 2 bases and at J to 3 bases, leaving 0 bases not matched to a gene. The germline CDR1 and CDR2 sequences are MNHEY and SVGEGT. This CDR3 is CASSYTSDTGELFF. CDR3 DNA sequence: TGTGCCAGCAGTTACACTAGCGACACCGGGGAGCTGTTTTTT.

The CDR3 loop reads CAWSGLAGGGQETQYF. The CDR3 DNA reads as TGTGCCTGGAGTGGGCTAGCGGGGGGCGGCCAAGAGACCCAGTACTTC. The chain joins TRBV30 to TRBJ2-5, with TRBD2 matching over 11 bases. The CDR3 length is 16 residues. The V segment lost 1 base and the J segment 1 base; nucleotides outside the gene matches: 5. Germline V gene lookup returns CDR1 GTSNPN and CDR2 SVGIG (reference sequence).

This clone was detected only once. This sample includes further DNA sequences coding for the same CDR3. The chain carries TRBV5-1 and TRBJ1-1; D is perhaps TRBD1 (5 bases). The CDR3 covers 15 residues. The V gene lost 0 bases and the J gene lost 5 bases, with 14 bases spanning the gap. Germline CDR1 and CDR2: SGHRS and YFSETQ. CDR3 loop: CASSLGPGQGTEAFF. The CDR3 nucleotides read TGCGCCAGCAGCTTGGGTCCGGGGCAGGGTACTGAAGCTTTCTTT. The variable domain in full, with the rest retrieved from reference TRBV5-1 and TRBJ1-1, is KAGVTQTPRYLIKTRGQQVTLSCSPISGHRSVSWYQQTPGQGLQFLFEYFSETQRNKGNFPGRFSGRQFSNSRSEMNVSTLELGDSALYLCASSLGPGQGTEAFFGQGTRLTVV.

V is TRBV5-1 and J is TRBJ1-1; D gene ambiguous. The V gene lost 4 bases and the J gene lost 1 base, with 23 bases spanning the gap. The CDR3 contains 18 residues. Looked up from germline, CDR1 is SGHRS and CDR2 is YFSETQ. The CDR3 loop is CASSLTGVLSRRNTEAFF. In DNA form, the CDR3 reads TGCGCCAGCAGCCTTACCGGGGTTTTGTCCCGGAGGAACACTGAAGCTTTCTTT.

CDR3 DNA sequence: TGTGCCAGCAGTGAGCGGGGGCGCGGCTACACCTTC. This gives the protein CASSERGRGYTF. The rearrangement links TRBV6-1 to TRBJ1-2, with D possibly TRBD1 on 6 matching bases. With 3 bases removed from V and 8 bases from J, the gap between germline ends came to 10 bases. Germline CDR1 reads MNHNS; CDR2 reads SASEGT. This CDR3 has 12 residues.

V is TRBV24-1 and J is TRBJ2-2, with TRBD1 matching over 7 bases. The germline CDR1 and CDR2 sequences are KGHDR and SFDVKD. The length of the CDR3 is 16 residues. The V segment lost 3 bases and the J segment 3 bases; nucleotides outside the gene matches: 6. CDR3 DNA sequence: TGTGCCACCAGTGATCGACAGGGCGGACACACCGGGGAGCTGTTTTTT. Amino acid sequence: CATSDRQGGHTGELFF.

This clone was seen a handful of times. V usage is TRBV3-1 (or the pseudogene TRBV3-2) and J usage is TRBJ2-4; 15 nucleotides align to TRBD2. The CDR3 runs to 17 residues. The V gene's germline CDR1 is LGHDT and CDR2 YNNKEL (reference sequence). J lost 7 bases, V lost 3 bases, and 7 bases had no gene match. The CDR3 sequence: CASSHGTSGGMWNIQYF. In DNA, the CDR3 is TGTGCCAGCAGCCATGGGACTAGCGGGGGGATGTGGAACATTCAGTACTTC.

The chain employs TRBV19 and TRBJ2-3, with 10 nucleotides matching TRBD2. Germline CDR1 LNHDA, CDR2 SQIVND (reference sequence). Germline trimming cut 4 bases from V and 6 bases from J; bases unmatched to any gene: 7. The CDR3 is 15 amino acids. DNA for the CDR3: TGTGCCAGTAGTACAAGCGGGGGGGCCTCGGATACGCAGTATTTT. Translated: CASSTSGGASDTQYF.